The entry that follows covers one T cell receptor beta chain sequence. The protocol was immunoSEQ multiplex PCR, while the TCRdb copy is restricted to in-frame clones and leaves out a portion. This sample has 65,000 to 85,000 clones; around 77% occur once, and the top ten carry roughly 15%. The sample comes from a study of radiotherapy plus CTLA-4 blockade in lung cancer. V was trimmed by 4 bases and J by 1 base, leaving 17 bases between them. This CDR3 has 16 amino acids. In germline, CDR1 is SGHRS, CDR2 YFSETQ. The receptor comes from a human donor with non-small cell lung cancer whose response to radiotherapy plus ipilimumab could not be evaluated. Some clones in this sample may be carry-over from other donors' samples. The chain links TRBV5-1 to TRBJ1-1; no clear D gene. Specimen: peripheral blood, collected from a patient treated with radiotherapy plus ipilimumab. The CDR3 coding sequence is TGCGCCAGCAGCCCCGGGGAGGGAACCGGGAACACTGAAGCTTTCTTT. Amino acid sequence: CASSPGEGTGNTEAFF.